This record concerns one T cell receptor beta chain sequence. Its antigen remains unknown. Library input was about 2 micrograms of DNA from cryopreserved PBMCs. The record originates from a study of cytotoxic CD8 clonotypes in ibrutinib-treated CLL. Sequenced by immunoSEQ multiplex PCR; TCRdb stores in-frame clones only, minus some. The data hold about 310,000 clones, with around four fifths observed a single time. Regarding the study as a whole: The study found clonality rose at ibrutinib response, then fell toward baseline at progression. Contraction or stability on treatment was seen for public clonotypes, which were uncommon. Clonality (at baseline) was higher than in age-matched healthy donors and tracked circulating CD8+ T-cell counts.

Germline loops: CDR1 MNHEY, CDR2 SVGAGI. The CDR3 extends over 14 amino acids. Losses at the gene ends were 4 bases for V and 0 bases for J; bases not matched to a gene: 3. The chain recombines TRBV6-5 with TRBJ2-7; 7 nucleotides match TRBD1. The TCR sequence derives from a human donor with chronic lymphocytic leukemia. The sample was PBMCs, taken before ibrutinib treatment. The CDR3 bases are TGTGCCAGCAGTTCTACAGGGGCCTCCTACGAGCAGTACTTC. This gives the protein CASSSTGASYEQYF.